Only a few counts were recorded for the clone carrying this TCR beta chain. The source of the sample is a study of blood T cell repertoires in COVID-19. This table comes from immunoSEQ multiplex PCR, and its TCRdb copy is limited to in-frame clones, with some not included. This sample carries hundreds of thousands of clones, around 91% of them seen once, and the ten largest clones take 2.5% to 4%. Looked up from germline, CDR1 is WNHNN and CDR2 is SYGVQD (reference sequence). Trimming took 3 bases from V and 4 from J, leaving 15 bases between them. This CDR3 is built from 15 residues. The rearrangement links TRBV10-1 to TRBJ1-1; TRBD1 might be the D (5 bases). This receptor was taken from a woman aged 18-29 years who had recovered from COVID-19. The sample consisted of peripheral blood. CDR3 in amino acids: CASSDRRGIGTEAFF. The CDR3 DNA is TGCGCCAGCAGTGACCGTAGGGGTATCGGCACTGAAGCTTTCTTT.